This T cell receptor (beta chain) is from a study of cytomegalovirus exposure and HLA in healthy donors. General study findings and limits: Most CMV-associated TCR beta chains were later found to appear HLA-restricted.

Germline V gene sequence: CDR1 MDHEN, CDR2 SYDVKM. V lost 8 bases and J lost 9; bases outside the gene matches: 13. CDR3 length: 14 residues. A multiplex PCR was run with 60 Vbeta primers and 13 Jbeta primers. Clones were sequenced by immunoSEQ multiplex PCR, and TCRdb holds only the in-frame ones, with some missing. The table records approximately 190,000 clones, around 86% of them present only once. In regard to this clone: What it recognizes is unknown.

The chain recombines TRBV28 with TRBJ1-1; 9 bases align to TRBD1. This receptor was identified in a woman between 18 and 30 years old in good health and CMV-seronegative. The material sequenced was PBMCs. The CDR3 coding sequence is TGTGCCAGCTGGTTAAGGACAGGGGCCTTACAAGCTTTCTTT. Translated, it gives CASWLRTGALQAFF.